The next 2 T cell receptor beta chains were all read from a single sample in a study of Ad26.COV2.S vaccination and SARS-CoV-2 variants. Sample treatment: roughly 19 received Ad26.COV2.S at low or high dose, single or two shots; five or six received placebo; per-sample allocation not given. On day 63 after the first injection, vaccine and placebo recipients gave samples. The assay was immunoSEQ multiplex PCR, and TCRdb's table has in-frame clones only and misses some. The repertoire has 440,000 or so clones, 80% to 95% of them found once; the top ten carry 4.3%. This specimen consisted of peripheral blood, obtained in a trial of Ad26.COV2.S vaccine versus placebo. These receptors came from a person between 18 and 60 years old who received the Ad26.COV2.S COVID-19 vaccine or a placebo.

The V call is TRBV29-1, the J call TRBJ2-7; weak D call: TRBD2 (6 bases). Trimming removed 3 bases at V and 5 bases at J, with 11 bases between. This CDR3 has 12 residues. Germline V gene sequence: CDR1 SQVTM, CDR2 ANQGSEA. CDR3 region: CSVEREEDEQYF. CDR3 DNA: TGCAGCGTTGAGAGGGAGGAGGACGAGCAGTACTTC.

This chain connects TRBV27 to TRBJ1-5; D not certain. The CDR3 is 14 amino acids. Germline lookup yields CDR1 MNHEY and CDR2 SMNVEV (reference sequence). Trimming removed 3 bases at V and 4 bases at J, with 10 bases between. CDR3 sequence reads: CASSFSASNQPQHF. DNA of the CDR3: TGTGCCAGCAGTTTTTCGGCCAGTAATCAGCCCCAGCATTTT.